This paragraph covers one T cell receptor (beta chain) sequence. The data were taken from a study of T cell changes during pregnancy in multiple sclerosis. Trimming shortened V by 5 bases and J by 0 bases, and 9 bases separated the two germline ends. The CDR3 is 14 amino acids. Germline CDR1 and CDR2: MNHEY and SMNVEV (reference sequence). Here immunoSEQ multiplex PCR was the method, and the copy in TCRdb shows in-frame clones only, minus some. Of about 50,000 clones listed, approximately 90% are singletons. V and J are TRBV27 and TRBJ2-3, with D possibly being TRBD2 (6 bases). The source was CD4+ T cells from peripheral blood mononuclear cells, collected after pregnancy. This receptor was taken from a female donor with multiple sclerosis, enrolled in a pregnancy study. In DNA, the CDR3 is TGTGCCAGCAGTCCCGGACTAAGCACAGATACGCAGTATTTT. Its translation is CASSPGLSTDTQYF.